This TCR beta chain emerged from a study of blood T cell repertoires in COVID-19. Study background: COVID-19 samples from acute and convalescent phases originated in the United States, Italy and Spain. PBMCs, B-cell-depleted T cells, or T cells provided the cDNA or gDNA that made up the material.

CDR3 length: 15 amino acids. The germline CDR1 and CDR2 sequences are MNHEY and SVGAGI. Trimming pared 8 bases from V and 7 bases from J, leaving 21 bases between. Libraries were prepared by immunoSEQ multiplex PCR; TCRdb keeps only in-frame clonotypes and omits some of them. The table lists 350,000 to 400,000 clones, 89% of them singletons. Everyone who took part was roughly 18 to 89 years old, and they came from 24 US areas. Symptom resolution, clearance, or two negative PCRs marked the recovered donors of Cohort 3. The chain has TRBV6-5 and TRBJ2-1, with a possible D match to TRBD1 (6 bases). The receptor's source is a woman aged 25 to 39 who had recovered from COVID-19. Sequenced: PBMCs or T cells enriched from blood (not recorded which). CDR3 DNA: TGTGCCAGCTCAGGGGAAAGGGGTCCATGGAATGAGCAGTTCTTC. Its protein product is CASSGERGPWNEQFF.